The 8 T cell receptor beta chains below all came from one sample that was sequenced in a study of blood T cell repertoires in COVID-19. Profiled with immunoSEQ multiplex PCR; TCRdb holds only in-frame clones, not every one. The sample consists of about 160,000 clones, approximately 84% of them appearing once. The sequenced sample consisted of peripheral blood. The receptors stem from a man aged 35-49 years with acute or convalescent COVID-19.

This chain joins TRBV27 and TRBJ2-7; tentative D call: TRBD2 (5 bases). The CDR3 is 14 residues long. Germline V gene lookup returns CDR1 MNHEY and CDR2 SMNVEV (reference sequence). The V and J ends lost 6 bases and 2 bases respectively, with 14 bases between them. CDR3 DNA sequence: TGTGCCAGCAGCGACGGAGGTCATACCTACGAGCAGTACTTC. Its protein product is CASSDGGHTYEQYF.

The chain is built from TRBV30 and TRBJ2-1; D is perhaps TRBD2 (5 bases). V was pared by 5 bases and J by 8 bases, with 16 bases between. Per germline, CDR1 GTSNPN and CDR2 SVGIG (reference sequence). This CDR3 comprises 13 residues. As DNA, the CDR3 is TGTGCCTGGGCCCGGGAAAGGTCTCATGAGCAGTTCTTC. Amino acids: CAWARERSHEQFF. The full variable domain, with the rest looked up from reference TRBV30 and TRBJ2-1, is SQTIHQWPATLVQPVGSPLSLECTVEGTSNPNLYWYRQAAGRGLQLLFYSVGIGQISSEVPQNLSASRPQDRQFILSSKKLLLSDSGFYLCAWARERSHEQFFGPGTRLTVL.

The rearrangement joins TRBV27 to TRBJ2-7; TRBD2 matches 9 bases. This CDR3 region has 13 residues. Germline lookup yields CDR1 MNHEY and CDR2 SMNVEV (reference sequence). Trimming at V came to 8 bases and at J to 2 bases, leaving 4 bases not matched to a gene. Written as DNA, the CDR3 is TGTGCCAGCGGTGCTAGCGGGGCCTACGAGCAGTACTTC. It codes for CASGASGAYEQYF.

The CDR3 here is CASSYSKGAYRDEQYF. The DNA of the CDR3 is TGTGCCAGCAGTTACTCGAAAGGGGCTTACAGGGACGAGCAGTACTTC. The gene calls are TRBV6-6 and TRBJ2-7, with D possibly matching TRBD1 (6 bases). The length of the CDR3 is 16 residues. The V gene's germline CDR1 is MNHNY and CDR2 SVGAGI (reference sequence). Trimming left V 0 bases short and J 5 bases short, with 17 bases between.

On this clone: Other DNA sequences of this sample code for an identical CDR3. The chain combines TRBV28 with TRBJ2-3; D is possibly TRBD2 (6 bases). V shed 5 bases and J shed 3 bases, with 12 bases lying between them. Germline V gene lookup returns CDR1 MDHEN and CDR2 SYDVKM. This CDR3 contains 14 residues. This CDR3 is CASSLGLATDTQYF. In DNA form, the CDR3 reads TGTGCCAGCAGTCTGGGACTGGCGACAGATACGCAGTATTTT.

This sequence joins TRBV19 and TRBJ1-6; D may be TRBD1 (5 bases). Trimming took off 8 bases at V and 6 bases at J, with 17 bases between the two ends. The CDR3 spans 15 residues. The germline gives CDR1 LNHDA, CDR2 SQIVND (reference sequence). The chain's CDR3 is CASGTSTDFNSPLHF. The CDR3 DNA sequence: TGTGCCAGTGGAACCTCGACAGACTTTAATTCACCCCTCCACTTT.

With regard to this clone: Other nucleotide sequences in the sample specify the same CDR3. CDR3 nucleotide sequence: TGTGCCAGCAGCCGCGACAGGTATGGCTACACCTTC. Translating gives CASSRDRYGYTF. The rearrangement uses TRBV7-8 and TRBJ1-2, with a tentative D call TRBD1 (6 bases). CDR1 and CDR2 from the germline V gene are SGHVS and FQNEAQ. V lost 5 bases and J 5 bases, leaving 9 bases between the germline ends. The CDR3 is 12 residues long. Variable domain in full (rest from reference TRBV7-8 and TRBJ1-2): GAGVSQSPRYKVAKRGQDVALRCDPISGHVSLFWYQQALGQGPEFLTYFQNEAQLDKSGLPSDRFFAERPEGSVSTLKIQRTQQEDSAVYLCASSRDRYGYTFGSGTRLTVV.

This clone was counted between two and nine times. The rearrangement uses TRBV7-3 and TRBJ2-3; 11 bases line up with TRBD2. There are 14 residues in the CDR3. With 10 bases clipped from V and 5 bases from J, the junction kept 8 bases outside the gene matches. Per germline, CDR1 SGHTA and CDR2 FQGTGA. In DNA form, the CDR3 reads TGTGCCACGTCCTACGGGACTAGCGGAGATACGCAGTATTTT. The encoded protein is CATSYGTSGDTQYF.